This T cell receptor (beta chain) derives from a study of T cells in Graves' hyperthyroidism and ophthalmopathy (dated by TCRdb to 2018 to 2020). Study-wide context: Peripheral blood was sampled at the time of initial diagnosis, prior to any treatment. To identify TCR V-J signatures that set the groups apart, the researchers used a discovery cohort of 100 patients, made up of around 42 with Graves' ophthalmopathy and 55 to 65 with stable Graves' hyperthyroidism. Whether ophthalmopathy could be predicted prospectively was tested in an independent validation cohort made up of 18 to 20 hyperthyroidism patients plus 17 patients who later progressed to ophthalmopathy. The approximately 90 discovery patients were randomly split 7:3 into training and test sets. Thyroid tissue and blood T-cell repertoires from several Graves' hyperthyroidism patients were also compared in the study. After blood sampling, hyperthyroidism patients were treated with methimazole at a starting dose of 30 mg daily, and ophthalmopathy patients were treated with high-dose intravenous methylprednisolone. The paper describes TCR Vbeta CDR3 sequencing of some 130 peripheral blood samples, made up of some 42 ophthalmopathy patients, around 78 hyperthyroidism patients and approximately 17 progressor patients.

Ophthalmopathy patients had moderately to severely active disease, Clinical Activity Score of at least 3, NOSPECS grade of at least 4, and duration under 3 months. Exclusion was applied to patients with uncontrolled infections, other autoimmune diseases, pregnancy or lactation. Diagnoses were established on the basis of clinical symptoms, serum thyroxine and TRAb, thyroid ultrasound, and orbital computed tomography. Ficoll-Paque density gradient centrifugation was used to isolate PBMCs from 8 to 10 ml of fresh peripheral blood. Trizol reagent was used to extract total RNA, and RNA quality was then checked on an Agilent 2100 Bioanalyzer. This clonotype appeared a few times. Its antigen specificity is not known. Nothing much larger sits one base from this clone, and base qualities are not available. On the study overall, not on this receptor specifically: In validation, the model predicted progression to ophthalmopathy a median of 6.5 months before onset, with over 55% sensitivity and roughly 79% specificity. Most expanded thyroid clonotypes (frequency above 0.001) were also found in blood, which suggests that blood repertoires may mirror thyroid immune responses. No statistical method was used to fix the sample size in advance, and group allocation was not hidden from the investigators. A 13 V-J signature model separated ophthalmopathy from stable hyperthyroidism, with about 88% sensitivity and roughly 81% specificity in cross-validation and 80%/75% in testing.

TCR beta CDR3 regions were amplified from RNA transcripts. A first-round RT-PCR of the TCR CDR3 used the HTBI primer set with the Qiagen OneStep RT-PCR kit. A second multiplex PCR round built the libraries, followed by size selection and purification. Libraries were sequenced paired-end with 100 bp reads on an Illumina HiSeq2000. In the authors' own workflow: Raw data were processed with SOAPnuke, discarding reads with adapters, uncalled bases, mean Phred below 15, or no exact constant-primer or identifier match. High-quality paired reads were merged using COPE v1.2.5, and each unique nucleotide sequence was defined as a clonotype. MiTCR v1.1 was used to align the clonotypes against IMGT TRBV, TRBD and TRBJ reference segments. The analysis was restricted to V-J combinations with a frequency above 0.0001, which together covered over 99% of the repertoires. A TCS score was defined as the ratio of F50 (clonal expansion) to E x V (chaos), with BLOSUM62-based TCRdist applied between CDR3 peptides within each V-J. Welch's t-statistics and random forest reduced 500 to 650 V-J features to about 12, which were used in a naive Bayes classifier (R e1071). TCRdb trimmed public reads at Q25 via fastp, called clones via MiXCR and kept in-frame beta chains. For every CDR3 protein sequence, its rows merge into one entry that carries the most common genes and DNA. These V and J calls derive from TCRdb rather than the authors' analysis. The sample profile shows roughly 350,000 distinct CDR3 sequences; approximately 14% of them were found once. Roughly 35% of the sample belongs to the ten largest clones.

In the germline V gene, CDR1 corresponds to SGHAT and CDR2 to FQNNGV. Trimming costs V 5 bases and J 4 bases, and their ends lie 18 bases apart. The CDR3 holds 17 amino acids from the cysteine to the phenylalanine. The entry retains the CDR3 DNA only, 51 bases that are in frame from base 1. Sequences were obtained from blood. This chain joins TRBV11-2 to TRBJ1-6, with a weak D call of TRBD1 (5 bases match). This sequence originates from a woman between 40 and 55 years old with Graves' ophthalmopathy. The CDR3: CASSARVWAEYNSPLHF. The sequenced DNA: TGTGCCAGCAGCGCCAGGGTTTGGGCTGAATATAATTCACCCCTCCACTTT.